Sequencing of this T cell receptor (beta chain) was carried out in a study of Ad26.COV2.S vaccination and SARS-CoV-2 variants. Study as a whole: A participant enrolled in the COV1001 Ad26.COV2.S trial arm provided the sample.

Treatment meaning: approximately 18 received Ad26.COV2.S at low or high dose, single or two shots; several received placebo; per-sample allocation not given. The samples date from day 63 after the first vaccine or placebo injection. Wuhan-strain SARS-CoV-2 spike was expressed by the Ad26 vector that made up the vaccine. Germline assignment: CDR1 MDHEN and CDR2 SYDVKM. The CDR3 is 16 residues long. V dropped 8 bases and J dropped 0 bases, with 14 bases sitting between them. Remarks on this clone: No antigen is known for it.

Method: immunoSEQ multiplex PCR; TCRdb's copy keeps in-frame clones and lacks some. Of more than 400,000 clones listed, 90% were seen once; the top ten hold around 4.5%. The study's findings and limits: Among vaccine recipients, spike-specific TCR breadth exceeded that of placebo recipients. Similar non-spike TCR breadth was seen in vaccine and placebo recipients.

The sample in question was peripheral blood, obtained in a trial of Ad26.COV2.S vaccine versus placebo. This chain uses TRBV28 with TRBJ2-6; D gene unclear. The TCR comes from a person aged 18-65 years who received the Ad26.COV2.S COVID-19 vaccine or a placebo. CDR3 nucleotides: TGTGCCAGCGGCCCCAATCTGAGCTCTGGGGCCAACGTCCTGACTTTC. Residues: CASGPNLSSGANVLTF.